This T cell receptor beta chain was found in a study of blood T cell repertoires in COVID-19. Study details: The United States, Italy and Spain supplied acute and convalescent COVID-19 samples. Nucleic acid was either cDNA or gDNA, and it came from T cells, B-cell-depleted T cells, or PBMCs.

This clone was counted once. This CDR3 region has 13 residues. Per the germline V gene, CDR1 is SEHNR and CDR2 is FQNEAQ (reference sequence). Trimming took 8 bases from V and 6 from J, leaving 16 bases between them. Enrollment of patients from Seattle took place during active infection, with longitudinal follow-up. Per the original methods: Estimates of nucleated cell counts were drawn from the amplification of reference gene primers. Assay: immunoSEQ multiplex PCR; the TCRdb copy retains only in-frame clones and omits some. V and J calls and clone size are given by that table; D and trimming were obtained from the DNA. The sample records some 370,000 clones, over 75% being singletons.

This clonotype was sampled from a woman in her 30s with COVID-19, enrolled during active disease. The rearrangement links TRBV7-9 to TRBJ1-2; D might be TRBD1 (5 bases). The specimen was peripheral blood. CDR3 amino acids: CASCRLGPNGYTF. The CDR3 nucleotides read TGTGCCAGCTGTAGGTTGGGGCCTAATGGCTACACCTTC.